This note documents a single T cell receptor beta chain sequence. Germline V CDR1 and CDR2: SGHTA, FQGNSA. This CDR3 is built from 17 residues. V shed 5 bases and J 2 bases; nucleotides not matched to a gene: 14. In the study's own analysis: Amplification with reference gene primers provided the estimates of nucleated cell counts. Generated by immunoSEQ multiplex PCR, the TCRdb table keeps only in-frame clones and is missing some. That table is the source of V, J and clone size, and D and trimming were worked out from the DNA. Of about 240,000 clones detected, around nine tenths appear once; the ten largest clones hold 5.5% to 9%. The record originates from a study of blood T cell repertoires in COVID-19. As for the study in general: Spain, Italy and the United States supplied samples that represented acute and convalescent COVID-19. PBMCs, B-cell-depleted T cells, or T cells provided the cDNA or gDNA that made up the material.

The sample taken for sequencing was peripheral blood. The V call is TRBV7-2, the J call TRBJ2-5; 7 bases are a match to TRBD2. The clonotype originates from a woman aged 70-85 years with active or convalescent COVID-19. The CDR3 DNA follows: TGTGCCAGCAGCGTAGACCCGGGGGGTCTAAAACAAGAGACCCAGTACTTC. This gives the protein CASSVDPGGLKQETQYF. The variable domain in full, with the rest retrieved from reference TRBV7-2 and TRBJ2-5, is GAGVSQSPSNKVTEKGKDVELRCDPISGHTALYWYRQSLGQGLEFLIYFQGNSAPDKSGLPSDRFSAERTGGSVSTLTIQRTQQEDSAVYLCASSVDPGGLKQETQYFGPGTRLLVL.